The rows below give T cell receptor beta chains drawn from one sample of a study of blood T cell repertoires in COVID-19. The assay was immunoSEQ multiplex PCR, and TCRdb's table has in-frame clones only and misses some. Among roughly 200,000 clones listed, around 82% were seen once. Sequencing was carried out using PBMCs or T cells enriched from blood (not recorded which). The source is a woman aged 60-70 years with acute COVID-19. The conserved cysteine and the conserved F or W are not part of the CDR3 here.

>TRBV28|TRBJ1-5
ASTRQGSSNQPQH
>TRBV9|TRBJ1-2
ASSVATSGDPYGYT
>TRBV9|TRBJ1-4
ASSVGPGGSEKLF
>TRBV20-1|TRBJ2-3
SASARAGGDTQY
>TRBV27|TRBJ2-2
ASSSGVNTGELF
>TRBV7-2|TRBJ2-3
ASSLGGADTQY
>TRBV29-1|TRBJ2-3
SVVPAGGPGSVTDTQY
>TRBV7-2|TRBJ1-2
ASSFAQVYGYT
>TRBV24-1|TRBJ2-1
ATSDPGLADNEQF
>TRBV27|TRBJ2-1
ASSPRGLAGGNEQF
>TRBV7-8|TRBJ2-5
ASSTGQGPQETQY
>TRBV6-5|TRBJ1-2
ASTFTGNYGYT